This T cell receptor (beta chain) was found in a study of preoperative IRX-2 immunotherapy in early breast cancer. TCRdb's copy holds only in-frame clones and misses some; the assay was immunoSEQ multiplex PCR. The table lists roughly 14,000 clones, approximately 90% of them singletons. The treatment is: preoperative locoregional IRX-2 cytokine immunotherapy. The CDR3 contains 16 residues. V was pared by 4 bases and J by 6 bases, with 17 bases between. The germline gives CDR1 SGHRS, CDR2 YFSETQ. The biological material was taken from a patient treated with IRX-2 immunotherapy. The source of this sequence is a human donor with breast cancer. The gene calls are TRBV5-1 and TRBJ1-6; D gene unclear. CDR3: CASSPQPNIPNSPLHF. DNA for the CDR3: TGCGCCAGCAGCCCGCAGCCGAATATTCCTAATTCACCCCTCCACTTT.